This TCR beta chain was obtained from a study of shared clonotypes between healthy human individuals. Study-wide background: Participating donors consisted of two women and a few men aged 18 to 49.

Only in-frame clones appear in the TCRdb table, and some are missing; sequencing was by immunoSEQ multiplex PCR. The sample has roughly 1,100,000 clones, approximately 68% seen once. Trimming took 2 bases from V and 5 from J, leaving 20 bases between them. Germline values: CDR1 SGHNT, CDR2 YYREEE (reference sequence). CDR3 length: 16 residues. This clone was counted a single time. The genes are TRBV5-4 and TRBJ2-7, with D perhaps TRBD2 (7 bases). Specimen: memory CD4+ T cells sorted from blood. As to subset: CD45RA-negative fraction. This sequence was found in a man between 18 and 35 years old in good health. The CDR3 protein is CASSFWGGGKRDEQYF. The CDR3 coding sequence is TGTGCCAGCAGCTTTTGGGGAGGGGGTAAACGGGACGAGCAGTACTTC. Filled out from reference TRBV5-4 and TRBJ2-7, the complete variable domain reads ETGVTQSPTHLIKTRGQQVTLRCSSQSGHNTVSWYQQALGQGPQFIFQYYREEENGRGNFPPRFSGLQFPNYSSELNVNALELDDSALYLCASSFWGGGKRDEQYFGPGTRLTVT.